This TCR beta chain is drawn from a study of identical twins. In TCRdb, the 5' RACE reads were re-called with MiXCR into one record per CDR3 protein. The table has around 490,000 distinct CDR3 sequences, approximately 20% seen once; the top ten hold approximately 0.52%. Germline CDR1 is SEHNR and CDR2 is FQNEAQ (reference sequence). This CDR3 spans 15 amino acids. V was clipped by 7 bases and J by 2 bases, with 15 bases between them. The same specimen was also included in a second study, on yellow fever vaccine responses in identical twins.

The chain links TRBV7-9 to TRBJ2-1; D possibly uses TRBD1 or TRBD2 (6 bases each). The TCR was taken from a young woman in good health. Sample: CD4+ T cells sorted from blood. The CDR3 sequence: CASTEGGRAYNEQFF. The CDR3 DNA is TGTGCCAGCACAGAGGGGGGCAGGGCCTACAATGAGCAGTTCTTC.